A selection of T cell receptor beta chains follows, all from one sample in a study of immune characterization of retroperitoneal liposarcoma. TCRdb ran MiXCR on the PCR reads and lists one entry per CDR3 protein. The repertoire has 8,500 to 14,000 distinct CDR3 sequences, approximately 22% of them found once; the top ten carry around 10%. The specimen was blood. The receptors here all came from a female donor with retroperitoneal liposarcoma. CDR3s include the opening cysteine and the closing phenylalanine or tryptophan. A D gene is named only where the DNA matches it firmly. Expanded clones get a size class; other rows say once, few or many, or leave the size out.

j_call: TRBJ2-7
d_call: TRBD1
cdr3_length: 19
clone_size: few
v_call: TRBV6-1
cdr3_nt: TGTGCCAGCACTACGGGCCCCGGGACAGGTATGGGGTGGGACTACGAGCAGTACTTC
cdr3_aa: CASTTGPGTGMGWDYEQYF

j_call: TRBJ2-4
d_call: .
cdr3_length: 15
clone_size: .
v_call: TRBV24-1
cdr3_nt: TGTGCCACCAGTGATCCGAGGACTCTCTACAATGAGCAGTACTTC
cdr3_aa: CATSDPRTLYNEQYF

j_call: TRBJ2-7
d_call: TRBD2
cdr3_length: 16
clone_size: .
v_call: TRBV6-1
cdr3_nt: TGTGCCAGCAGGGGGACTAGCGGGAGGAGCTCCTACGAGCAGTACTTC
cdr3_aa: CASRGTSGRSSYEQYF

j_call: TRBJ2-5
d_call: .
cdr3_length: 13
clone_size: .
v_call: TRBV19
cdr3_nt: TGTGCCAGTACCCAGGCGCTCGGGGAGACCCAGTACTTC
cdr3_aa: CASTQALGETQYF

j_call: TRBJ1-2
d_call: .
cdr3_length: 13
clone_size: many
v_call: TRBV12-3/TRBV12-4
cdr3_nt: TGTGCCGTGGTACCAGTGGGAGGTTATGGCTACACCTTC
cdr3_aa: CAVVPVGGYGYTF

j_call: TRBJ2-3
d_call: .
cdr3_length: 14
clone_size: many
v_call: TRBV11-2
cdr3_nt: TGTGCCAGCAGCTTAACGGGACTCACAGATACGCAGTATTTT
cdr3_aa: CASSLTGLTDTQYF

j_call: TRBJ1-1
d_call: TRBD1
cdr3_length: 17
clone_size: .
v_call: TRBV6-1
cdr3_nt: TGTGCCATAACCACCGGTAGGGACAGGGGGTATAGCACTGAAGCTTTCTTT
cdr3_aa: CAITTGRDRGYSTEAFF

j_call: TRBJ2-1
d_call: .
cdr3_length: 15
clone_size: many
v_call: TRBV4-1
cdr3_nt: TGCGCCAGCAGCCAGATTAGTGAGTCCTACAATGAGCAGTTCTTC
cdr3_aa: CASSQISESYNEQFF

j_call: TRBJ2-5
d_call: TRBD1
cdr3_length: 16
clone_size: few
v_call: TRBV11-3
cdr3_nt: TGTGCCAGCAGCCCGAACAGGGGGCAGAGTTTAGAGACCCAGTACTTC
cdr3_aa: CASSPNRGQSLETQYF

j_call: TRBJ2-1
d_call: TRBD2
cdr3_length: 13
clone_size: few
v_call: TRBV30
cdr3_nt: TGTGCCTGGAGTACTAGCGGTTACAATGAGCAGTTCTTC
cdr3_aa: CAWSTSGYNEQFF

j_call: TRBJ2-1
d_call: TRBD2
cdr3_length: 12
clone_size: .
v_call: TRBV6-1
cdr3_nt: TGTGCCAGCAGTGATGTCGGGAGGGAGCAGTTCTTC
cdr3_aa: CASSDVGREQFF

j_call: TRBJ2-1
d_call: .
cdr3_length: 16
clone_size: few
v_call: TRBV7-8
cdr3_nt: TGTGCCAGCAGCCTACTCTGGGGAAGCTCCTACAATGAGCAGTTCTTC
cdr3_aa: CASSLLWGSSYNEQFF

j_call: TRBJ2-5
d_call: TRBD2
cdr3_length: 17
clone_size: few
v_call: TRBV6-1
cdr3_nt: TGTGCCAGCAGTACCCCCTGGGGAGGACTAGCGGGAGAGACAGTGGACTTC
cdr3_aa: CASSTPWGGLAGETVDF

j_call: TRBJ1-1
d_call: TRBD1
cdr3_length: 15
clone_size: .
v_call: TRBV7-8
cdr3_nt: TGTGCCAGCAGCTCCCTCAGACAGGGCACCACTGAAGCTTTCTTT
cdr3_aa: CASSSLRQGTTEAFF

j_call: TRBJ1-1
d_call: .
cdr3_length: 11
clone_size: few
v_call: TRBV12-3/TRBV12-4
cdr3_nt: TGTGCCAGCAGTTTTTCAGAAGAAGCTTTCTTT
cdr3_aa: CASSFSEEAFF

j_call: TRBJ1-1
d_call: TRBD1
cdr3_length: 14
clone_size: medium-sized
v_call: TRBV6-1
cdr3_nt: TGTGCCAGCAGACGTCCAGGGGGGAGGACTGAAGCTTTCTTT
cdr3_aa: CASRRPGGRTEAFF

j_call: TRBJ2-2
d_call: TRBD2
cdr3_length: 17
clone_size: many
v_call: TRBV10-3
cdr3_nt: TGTGCCATCAGGAGGACTAGCGGGAGTCACTACACCGGGGAGCTGTTTTTT
cdr3_aa: CAIRRTSGSHYTGELFF

j_call: TRBJ2-5
d_call: TRBD2
cdr3_length: 17
clone_size: medium-sized
v_call: TRBV28
cdr3_nt: TGTGCCAGCAGTTTTGTAGTTTTTCTGGGGGGGCAAGAGACCCAGTACTTC
cdr3_aa: CASSFVVFLGGQETQYF

j_call: TRBJ2-7
d_call: TRBD2
cdr3_length: 15
clone_size: few
v_call: TRBV6-1
cdr3_nt: TGTGCCAGCAGTGAAATCTTGGCGACTAGCGCCGAGCAGTACTTC
cdr3_aa: CASSEILATSAEQYF

j_call: TRBJ2-1
d_call: .
cdr3_length: 16
clone_size: few
v_call: TRBV4-1
cdr3_nt: TGCGCCAGCAGTCAAGATCGGGGGAGGTTGGGCAATGAGCAGTTCTTC
cdr3_aa: CASSQDRGRLGNEQFF

j_call: TRBJ2-5
d_call: TRBD1
cdr3_length: 14
clone_size: few
v_call: TRBV6-1
cdr3_nt: TGTGCCAGCAGAAGGACAGGGATTGTGGAGACCCAGTACTTC
cdr3_aa: CASRRTGIVETQYF

j_call: TRBJ1-1
d_call: .
cdr3_length: 11
clone_size: .
v_call: TRBV6-5
cdr3_nt: TGTGCCAGCAGTTACAGGGGAGAAGCTTTCTTT
cdr3_aa: CASSYRGEAFF

j_call: TRBJ2-5
d_call: TRBD2
cdr3_length: 15
clone_size: .
v_call: TRBV7-2
cdr3_nt: TGTGCCAGCAGCTTATACCCTAGCGGGAGAGAGACCCAGTACTTC
cdr3_aa: CASSLYPSGRETQYF

j_call: TRBJ2-2
d_call: .
cdr3_length: 13
clone_size: many
v_call: TRBV6-6
cdr3_nt: TGTGCCAGCCAGAACAGGGACACCGGGGAGCTGTTTTTT
cdr3_aa: CASQNRDTGELFF

j_call: TRBJ1-1
d_call: TRBD1
cdr3_length: 14
clone_size: few
v_call: TRBV6-5
cdr3_nt: TGTGCCAGCAGAGGGACAGGTATGAACACTGAAGCTTTCTTT
cdr3_aa: CASRGTGMNTEAFF

j_call: TRBJ2-7
d_call: .
cdr3_length: 15
clone_size: many
v_call: TRBV7-2
cdr3_nt: TGTGCCAGCAGCTTAGATGGCGGGGCCTACAATGAGCAGTACTTC
cdr3_aa: CASSLDGGAYNEQYF

j_call: TRBJ2-1
d_call: .
cdr3_length: 13
clone_size: medium-sized
v_call: TRBV27
cdr3_nt: TGTGCCAGCCGGGACTTGGCGTACAATGAGCAGTTCTTC
cdr3_aa: CASRDLAYNEQFF

j_call: TRBJ1-5
d_call: .
cdr3_length: 13
clone_size: .
v_call: TRBV6-6
cdr3_nt: TGTGCCAGCAGGTCCAATTATATTCAGCCCCAGCATTTT
cdr3_aa: CASRSNYIQPQHF

j_call: TRBJ2-3
d_call: .
cdr3_length: 13
clone_size: many
v_call: TRBV6-4
cdr3_nt: TGTGCCAGCAGTGACTCGCTCGCAGATACGCAGTATTTT
cdr3_aa: CASSDSLADTQYF

j_call: TRBJ2-3
d_call: TRBD2
cdr3_length: 16
clone_size: few
v_call: TRBV7-2
cdr3_nt: TGTGCCAGCAGCCCCGGACTAGCGGGAGCCACAGATACGCAGTATTTT
cdr3_aa: CASSPGLAGATDTQYF

j_call: TRBJ2-1
d_call: .
cdr3_length: 15
clone_size: .
v_call: TRBV6-1
cdr3_nt: TGTGCCAGCAGTGAAGTTTCTAGGGGCCCCAATGAGCAGTTCTTC
cdr3_aa: CASSEVSRGPNEQFF

j_call: TRBJ2-5
d_call: .
cdr3_length: 14
clone_size: few
v_call: TRBV15
cdr3_nt: TGTGCCACCAGCAGAGAACTAGGGGAAGAGACCCAGTACTTC
cdr3_aa: CATSRELGEETQYF

j_call: TRBJ2-1
d_call: TRBD2
cdr3_length: 13
clone_size: medium-sized
v_call: TRBV11-3
cdr3_nt: TGTGCCAGCAGCTTAGTGGAGCGGGGTGAGCAGTTCTTC
cdr3_aa: CASSLVERGEQFF

j_call: TRBJ2-1
d_call: TRBD1
cdr3_length: 18
clone_size: .
v_call: TRBV23-1
cdr3_nt: TGCGCCAGCAGTCAGGCAGAACGGACAGGGGATACCTACAATGAGCAGTTCTTC
cdr3_aa: CASSQAERTGDTYNEQFF

j_call: TRBJ2-7
d_call: TRBD2
cdr3_length: 15
clone_size: medium-sized
v_call: TRBV6-1
cdr3_nt: TGTGCCAGCAGTGAAAGGGCGGGAGAGGCCTACGAGCAGTACTTC
cdr3_aa: CASSERAGEAYEQYF

j_call: TRBJ2-5
d_call: TRBD2
cdr3_length: 13
clone_size: once
v_call: TRBV6-1
cdr3_nt: TGTGCCGGCCGACTAGCGGGAAGGAATGAGCAGTACTTC
cdr3_aa: CAGRLAGRNEQYF

j_call: TRBJ2-1
d_call: TRBD2
cdr3_length: 12
clone_size: .
v_call: TRBV12-5
cdr3_nt: TGTGCTAGTGCCCTCTTAGGACTAGAACAGTTCTTC
cdr3_aa: CASALLGLEQFF

j_call: TRBJ2-3
d_call: .
cdr3_length: 13
clone_size: few
v_call: TRBV6-6
cdr3_nt: TGTGCCACCGAGACAAGCGGCACAGATACGCAGTATTTT
cdr3_aa: CATETSGTDTQYF

j_call: TRBJ2-3
d_call: TRBD1
cdr3_length: 14
clone_size: .
v_call: TRBV5-1
cdr3_nt: TGCGCCAGCAGCACTTACAGGGGAACAGATACGCAGTATTTT
cdr3_aa: CASSTYRGTDTQYF

j_call: TRBJ2-1
d_call: TRBD1
cdr3_length: 15
clone_size: .
v_call: TRBV6-1
cdr3_nt: TGTGCCAGCAGTGAGAGTACAGGGGTCGGCTACGAGCAGTTCTTC
cdr3_aa: CASSESTGVGYEQFF

j_call: TRBJ2-7
d_call: .
cdr3_length: 10
clone_size: many
v_call: TRBV10-2
cdr3_nt: TGCGCCAGCAGTTCCAATGAGCAGTACTTC
cdr3_aa: CASSSNEQYF

j_call: TRBJ2-1
d_call: TRBD2
cdr3_length: 14
clone_size: medium-sized
v_call: TRBV6-1
cdr3_nt: TGTGCCAGCTATGCATTTGCGGGAGGAGGGGCGCAGTTCTTC
cdr3_aa: CASYAFAGGGAQFF

j_call: TRBJ2-7
d_call: .
cdr3_length: 16
clone_size: medium-sized
v_call: TRBV7-6
cdr3_nt: TGTGCCAGCAGCTCACCGACTTTCGACTTTTACAATGAGCAGTACTTC
cdr3_aa: CASSSPTFDFYNEQYF

j_call: TRBJ2-1
d_call: .
cdr3_length: 13
clone_size: medium-sized
v_call: TRBV7-9
cdr3_nt: TGTGCCAGCAGCAGGACGGGGTCAGAGACCCAGTTCTTC
cdr3_aa: CASSRTGSETQFF

j_call: TRBJ1-1
d_call: TRBD1
cdr3_length: 15
clone_size: .
v_call: TRBV5-1
cdr3_nt: TGCGCCAGCAGCTCAGGACAGGGTTGGGACACTGAAGCTTTCTTT
cdr3_aa: CASSSGQGWDTEAFF

j_call: TRBJ2-1
d_call: .
cdr3_length: 14
clone_size: .
v_call: TRBV12-3/TRBV12-4
cdr3_nt: TGTGCCAGCAGTTTGGTTCCGGTGCTCAATGAGCAGTTCTTC
cdr3_aa: CASSLVPVLNEQFF